This T cell receptor beta chain was captured by sequencing in a study of T cells in Graves' hyperthyroidism and ophthalmopathy. This clonotype was observed many times. Researchers took RNA transcripts and amplified the TCR beta CDR3 regions from them. Researchers ran a first-round RT-PCR on the TCR CDR3 using the HTBI primer set. TCRdb called the multiplex PCR reads again in MiXCR, with one record for every CDR3 protein. The sample gives approximately 420,000 distinct CDR3 sequences, approximately 14% of which show up once; more than 4.5% is in the top ten. The sample comprised blood. The source of this sequence is a woman aged 18-29 years with Graves' hyperthyroidism.

DNA for the CDR3: TGTGCCAGCAGCAACGGAGGGACTGAGCAGTTCTTC. Translated: CASSNGGTEQFF. The J gene is TRBJ2-1, the V gene TRBV6-2 or TRBV6-3; tentatively, D is TRBD2 (6 bases). The CDR3 spans 12 residues. Germline CDR1 reads MNHEY; CDR2 reads SVGEGT. Trimming left V 6 bases short and J 9 bases short, with 12 bases between.